This T cell receptor (beta chain) was recorded in a study of blood T cell repertoires in COVID-19. Study-wide context: Samples came from the United States, Italy and Spain, spanning acute and convalescent COVID-19. PBMCs, B-cell-depleted T cells, or T cells were the source of the cDNA or gDNA that made up the material.

The ends were cut back, 2 bases at V and 4 bases at J, with 12 bases in the middle. Germline V gene data show CDR1 as SGHNT and CDR2 as YYREEE (reference sequence). This CDR3 is built from 14 residues. Authors' data handling: Reference gene primers were amplified, and this amplification served to estimate nucleated cell counts. Libraries were prepared by immunoSEQ multiplex PCR; TCRdb keeps only in-frame clonotypes and omits some of them. Clone size and V and J calls were adopted from that table, with D and trimming inferred from the DNA. Of roughly 95,000 clones listed, 82% are singletons. This receptor was obtained from a man aged 45-65 years with active or convalescent COVID-19. The rearrangement links TRBV5-4 to TRBJ1-2, with a weak D call TRBD1 (5 bases). Sequencing was performed on peripheral blood. The CDR3 region is CASSLSYQGYGYTF. The CDR3 DNA is TGTGCCAGCAGCTTATCATACCAGGGCTATGGCTACACCTTC.